Listed here is a single T cell receptor (beta chain). The specificity of this receptor is unknown. The sample holds no much larger clone one base away, and base qualities are not on file. The library came from 5' RACE. The run used an Illumina HiSeq 2500. A second PCR of about 7 to 12 cycles was performed with a sample-barcoded 5' primer and a J-beta primer mix. Each TCR beta cDNA molecule received a unique molecular identifier from a template-switch 5' adaptor carrying 12 random nucleotides. At least 3 million CDR3-containing paired-end reads were obtained from each sample. The Mint cDNA synthesis kit, primed by a TRBC-specific oligonucleotide, was used to synthesize first-strand cDNA from all RNA. After uracil-DNA glycosylase treatment, a first 18-cycle PCR used universal primers M1SS and BC2_uni_R on all cDNA. The authors' analysis ran thus. For normalization, 1 million high-quality reads, each with a distinct molecular identifier, were randomly selected from each sample. Reads with shared molecular identifiers were discarded instead of being binned into consensus sequences. MiTCR, run with a Q25 quality threshold and the strictest error-elimination algorithm, handled CDR3 identification, clonotype clustering and error correction. A nonparametric unseen species model with Euler transformation was used to estimate lower-bound total TCR beta diversity. Starting from the raw public reads, TCRdb applied fastp trimming at Q25, assembled clones with MiXCR and retained in-frame beta chains. Entries are consolidated by CDR3 protein sequence, retaining the most common genes and DNA. None of the V and J calls come from the authors' own analysis; TCRdb made them. The sample table holds about 1.6 million distinct CDR3 sequences, of which about 31% were seen once. Jointly, the top ten make up around 11% of the sample.

The data were obtained in a study of blood T cells in healthy people across ages (dated by TCRdb to 2013 to 2016). Study-level background: Template switching captured roughly one uniquely barcoded TCR beta cDNA molecule per two T cells in model experiments. Using the same blood draw, the study looked at two additional independent replicas of 1 million unique cDNA reads for two donors, one aged 18 to 30 and the other aged 80 or older. Donors of different ages were randomly distributed across sequencing lanes to avoid experimental bias. The donors were split into four age groups: young (average around 15 years), middle-aged (39), aged (more than 60) and long-lived (roughly 88). Age-related changes in TCR beta repertoire diversity were measured in the study by deep sequencing normalized with unique cDNA molecular identifiers. Summary of the overall study and its limitations: Observed TCR beta diversity per million T cells fell roughly linearly with age, and a significant reduction was already apparent by age about 43. Estimates of total diversity based on one million sequenced T cells were regarded as lower bounds and as underestimates. Because profiling used bulk unsorted PBMCs, naive and antigen-experienced compartments could not be compared conclusively. Donor CMV infection status was unknown, potentially confounding age-related changes in expanded clonotypes. Compared with the aged group, more naive CD4+ T cells, fewer expanded clones and increased TCR diversity were shown by the long-lived group, suggesting age selection. The percentage of naive T cells measured by flow cytometry correlated strongly with observed TCR beta diversity.

The CDR3 runs 17 amino acids, cysteine and phenylalanine included. The sequence is cut down to CDR3 DNA, 51 bases in frame from base 1. Unmatched junction bases come to 17, with V trimmed by 6 bases and J by 7 bases. Taken from the germline V gene, the CDR1 and CDR2 loops are MNHEY and SVGEGT. The donors were under 40 Caucasian individuals from Russia, aged 6 to 90 years, who were systemically healthy. Around 10 milliliters of peripheral blood were collected from each donor into EDTA-treated Vacutainer tubes. Ficoll-Paque density-gradient centrifugation was used to isolate PBMCs, with at least 7 million per sample. Trizol reagent was used to extract total RNA from the PBMCs, yielding at least 6 micrograms per sample. The percentages of naive CD45RAhigh/CD27high T cells were determined by flow cytometry on a PBMC aliquot from every donor.

The rearrangement joined TRBV6-2 or TRBV6-3 to TRBJ1-5; TRBD1 lines up with 8 middle nucleotides. The TCR comes from a woman aged 25 to 45 in good health. The specimen sequenced was blood. The DNA sequence is as follows: TGTGCCAGCAGCCCTTTCCCAGGACAGGGCATTTGGCAGCCCCAGCATTTT. Translated, it gives CASSPFPGQGIWQPQHF.